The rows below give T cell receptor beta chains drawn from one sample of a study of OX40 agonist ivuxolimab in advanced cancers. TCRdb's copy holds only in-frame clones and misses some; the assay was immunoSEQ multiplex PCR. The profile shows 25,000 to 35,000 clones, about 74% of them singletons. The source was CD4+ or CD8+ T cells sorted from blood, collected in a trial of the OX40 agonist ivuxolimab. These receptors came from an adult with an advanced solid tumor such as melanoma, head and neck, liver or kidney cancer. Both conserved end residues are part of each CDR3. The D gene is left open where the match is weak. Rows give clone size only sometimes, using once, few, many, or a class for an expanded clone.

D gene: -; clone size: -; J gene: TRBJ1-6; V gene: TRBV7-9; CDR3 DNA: TGTGCCAGCAGCTTAGCGGGCAGGGGACGCTCACCCCTCCACTTT; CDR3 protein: CASSLAGRGRSPLHF
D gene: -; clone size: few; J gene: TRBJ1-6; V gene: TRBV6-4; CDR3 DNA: TGTGCCAGCAGTGTTTCCCAGGATTCACCCCTCCACTTT; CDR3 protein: CASSVSQDSPLHF
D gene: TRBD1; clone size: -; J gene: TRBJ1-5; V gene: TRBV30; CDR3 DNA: TGTGCCTGGAGTGTCGGACAGGGAACGGGCCAGCCCCAGCATTTT; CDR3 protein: CAWSVGQGTGQPQHF
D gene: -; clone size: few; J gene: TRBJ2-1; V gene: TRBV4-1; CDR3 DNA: TGCGCCAGCAGCCAATTAAGGGATTCCAATGAGCAGTTCTTC; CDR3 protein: CASSQLRDSNEQFF
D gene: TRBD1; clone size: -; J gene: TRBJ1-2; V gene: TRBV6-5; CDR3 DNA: TGTGCCAGCAAGGGGACAGGGGAAGGTTATGGCTACACCTTC; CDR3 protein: CASKGTGEGYGYTF
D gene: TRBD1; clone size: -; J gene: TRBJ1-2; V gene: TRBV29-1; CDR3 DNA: TGCAGCGTTGGCTTGAAGGCCGGGACAGGGATAAATGGCTACACCTTC; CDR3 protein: CSVGLKAGTGINGYTF
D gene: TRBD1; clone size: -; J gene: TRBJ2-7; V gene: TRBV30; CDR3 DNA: TGTGCCTGGAGTAGGACAGGGCCCTACGAGCAGTACTTC; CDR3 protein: CAWSRTGPYEQYF
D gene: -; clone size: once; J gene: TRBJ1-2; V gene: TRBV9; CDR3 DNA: TGTGCCAGCAGCGGGTCCAACTATGGCTACACCTTC; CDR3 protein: CASSGSNYGYTF
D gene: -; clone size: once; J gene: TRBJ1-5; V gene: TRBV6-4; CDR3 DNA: TGTGCCAGCAGAACCCCCCCGGGACCCTTGGACAATCAGCCCCAGCATTTT; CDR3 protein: CASRTPPGPLDNQPQHF
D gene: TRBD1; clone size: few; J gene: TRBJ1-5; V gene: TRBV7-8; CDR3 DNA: TGTGCCAGCAGCTTAGGGACAGGGGGAGGTCAGCCCCAGCATTTT; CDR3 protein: CASSLGTGGGQPQHF
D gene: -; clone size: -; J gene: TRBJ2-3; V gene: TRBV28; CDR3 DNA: TGTGCCAGCAGTTACCAGAATAGGGATACGCAGTATTTT; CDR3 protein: CASSYQNRDTQYF
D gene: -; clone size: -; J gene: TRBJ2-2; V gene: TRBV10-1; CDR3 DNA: TGCGCCAGCAGTGAGTACAGCAACACCGGGGAGCTGTTTTTT; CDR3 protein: CASSEYSNTGELFF
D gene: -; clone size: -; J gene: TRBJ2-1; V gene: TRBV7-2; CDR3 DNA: TGTGCCAGCAGCTTAGCCACAGGGTATGAGCAGTTCTTC; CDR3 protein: CASSLATGYEQFF
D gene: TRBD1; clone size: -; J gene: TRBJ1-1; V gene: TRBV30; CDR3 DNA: TGTGCCCGCACGGGACAGGGATTTGCTGAAGCTTTCTTT; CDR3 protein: CARTGQGFAEAFF
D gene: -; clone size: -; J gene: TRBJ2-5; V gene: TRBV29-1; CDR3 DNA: TGCAGCGTTGGTGACTCGGAGACCCAGTACTTC; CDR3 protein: CSVGDSETQYF
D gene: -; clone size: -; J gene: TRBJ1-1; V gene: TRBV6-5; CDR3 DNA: TGTGCCAGCAGCAAACAGAGGGACACTGAAGCTTTCTTT; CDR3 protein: CASSKQRDTEAFF
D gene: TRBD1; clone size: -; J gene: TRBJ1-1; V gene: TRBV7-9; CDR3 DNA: TGTGCCAGCAGCTTAGATGGGGGACAGGGCCTCATGAACACTGAAGCTTTCTTT; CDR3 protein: CASSLDGGQGLMNTEAFF
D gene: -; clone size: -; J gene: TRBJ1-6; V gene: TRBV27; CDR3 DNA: TGTGCCAGCAGTTTTCGGACCGGGACCTCCTATAATTCACCCCTCCACTTT; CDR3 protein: CASSFRTGTSYNSPLHF
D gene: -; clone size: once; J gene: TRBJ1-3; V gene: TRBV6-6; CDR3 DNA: TGTGCCAGCTGGGGACGTAGTCTCTCTGGAAACACCATATATTTT; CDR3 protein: CASWGRSLSGNTIYF
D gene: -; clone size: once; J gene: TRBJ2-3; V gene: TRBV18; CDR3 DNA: TGTGCCAGCTCACCACCAGGGTCAGATACGCAGTATTTT; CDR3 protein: CASSPPGSDTQYF
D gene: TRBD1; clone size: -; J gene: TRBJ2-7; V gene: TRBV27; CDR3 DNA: TGTGCCAGCAGTTTCTACCCCCCGGGACAGGACTCCTACGAGCAGTACTTC; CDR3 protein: CASSFYPPGQDSYEQYF
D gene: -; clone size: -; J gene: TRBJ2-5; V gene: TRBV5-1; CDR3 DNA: TGCGCCAGCAGCTTGGCCAAAGTACTAGGGCTAGGAGAGACCCAGTACTTC; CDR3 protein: CASSLAKVLGLGETQYF
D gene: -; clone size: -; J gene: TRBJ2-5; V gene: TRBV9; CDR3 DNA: TGTGCCTCCTCAGGATCGAGGGGGGGCATCGGGACCCAGTACTTC; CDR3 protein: CASSGSRGGIGTQYF
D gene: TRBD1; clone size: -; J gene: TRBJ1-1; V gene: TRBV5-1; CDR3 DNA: TGCGCCAGCAGGCCGGGCGGGACAGCGAACACTGAAGCTTTCTTT; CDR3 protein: CASRPGGTANTEAFF
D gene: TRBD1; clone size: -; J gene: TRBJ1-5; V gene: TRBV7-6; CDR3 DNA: TGTGCCAGCAGCTTAGTGGCGGACAGGGGTGATAGCAATCAGCCCCAGCATTTT; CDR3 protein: CASSLVADRGDSNQPQHF
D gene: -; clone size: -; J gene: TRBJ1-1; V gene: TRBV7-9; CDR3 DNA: TGTGCCAGCAGCCTCCTGTCCGGGTTCGGCACTGAAGCTTTCTTT; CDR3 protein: CASSLLSGFGTEAFF
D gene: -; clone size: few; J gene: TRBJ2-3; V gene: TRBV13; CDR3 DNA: TGTGCCAGCAGCAAAGCGGGTTTCACCACAGATACGCAGTATTTT; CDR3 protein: CASSKAGFTTDTQYF
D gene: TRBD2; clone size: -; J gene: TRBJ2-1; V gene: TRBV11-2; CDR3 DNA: TGTGCCAGCAGCTTAGAATTACTAGCGGGGGCCTGGGAGCAGTTCTTC; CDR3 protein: CASSLELLAGAWEQFF